The source of this T cell receptor beta chain is a study of blood T cells in healthy people across ages. Whole-study results and caveats: Roughly linear declines in TCR beta diversity per million T cells occurred with age.

PCR was performed a second time for roughly 7 to 12 cycles using a sample-barcoded 5' primer and a J-beta primer mix. TCRdb analysed the 5' RACE reads with MiXCR anew, one entry per CDR3 protein. This repertoire shows more than 900,000 distinct CDR3 sequences, roughly 24% found once; its top ten account for approximately 0.79%. Comments on this clonotype: What it binds is unknown.

This sample also appeared in a second study, on T cells of mothers and their children. That source reports: Samples came from a few healthy Caucasian mothers and their six children. Second-round PCR products received sample barcodes and 2-4 random nucleotides from the M1S primer.

Sequenced sample: blood. The TCR originated in a girl aged 2 to 10 in good health.

The CDR3 here is CASSIHRASWYEQYF. The CDR3 DNA sequence: TGTGCCAGTAGTATCCACAGGGCGTCGTGGTACGAGCAGTACTTC. The J gene is TRBJ2-7, the V gene TRBV19, with TRBD1 as a possible D gene (6 bases). The CDR3 runs to 15 residues. The germline V gene has CDR1 LNHDA and CDR2 SQIVND (reference sequence). The V and J ends lost 3 bases and 4 bases respectively, with 16 bases between them.